These 26 T cell receptor beta chains were sequenced from one sample in a study of tumor and adjacent non-tumor tissue in lung cancer. Three rounds of nested PCR, following a modified ARM-PCR protocol, produced the TCRbeta library. TCRdb reprocessed the multiplex PCR reads with MiXCR, giving one entry per CDR3 protein. The repertoire includes roughly 45,000 distinct CDR3 sequences, roughly 60% of them detected once, and around 45% sits in the top ten. RNA was extracted from bulk tissue without any cell sorting. More than 3 cm separated this lung sample from the edge of the tumor. The material sequenced was distant non-tumor lung tissue. The receptors come from a man aged 50-60 years with non-small cell lung cancer.

The CDR3 nucleotides are TGCAGTCCTTGTCGGGGGGGGTCCTACAATGAGCAGTTCTTC. Translation gives CSPCRGGSYNEQFF. The rearrangement joins TRBV20-1 to TRBJ2-1; 8 bases align to TRBD2. The CDR3 extends over 14 amino acids. V lost 8 bases and J lost 1; bases outside the gene matches: 7. The V gene's germline CDR1 is DFQATT and CDR2 SNEGSKA (reference sequence).

A remark on this clonotype: This sequence may be a read error, since a much larger clone differs from it by one base. Lacking the conserved final phenylalanine or tryptophan, this CDR3 likely reflects a read error. This sequence joins TRBV28 and TRBJ2-7; D not certain. Trimming removed 2 bases from V and 0 bases from J, with 11 bases in between. CDR1 and CDR2 (germline): MDHEN, SYDVKM. This CDR3 has 15 amino acids. The CDR3 region is CASSLTATLSYEQYL. The CDR3 DNA follows: TGTGCCAGCAGTTTAACAGCAACCCTCTCCTACGAGCAGTACTTA.

Details on this clonotype: The CDR3 does not end in the conserved phenylalanine or tryptophan, so this is likely a read error. J is TRBJ1-5 and V is TRBV11-3; a weak D match, TRBD1 (6 bases). This CDR3 is built from 14 residues. The V gene's germline CDR1 is SGHNT and CDR2 YENEEA. The DNA of the CDR3 is TGTGACAGCAGCTCAGGGGAAAAGGCTCAGCCACAGCATCTT. Its translation: CDSSSGEKAQPQHL.

V is TRBV5-1 and J is TRBJ2-3; 7 nucleotides match TRBD1. The CDR3 covers 14 residues. The germline CDR1 and CDR2 sequences are SGHRS and YFSETQ. CDR3 in DNA: TGCGTCAGTAGCTTGGCCGACAGGGTTGATACGCAGTATTTT. Protein: CVSSLADRVDTQYF.

In its sample, this clonotype was seen a few times. At one boundary the junction diverges from the germline segment, which might be a read error. CDR3 loop: CASCPEQGARTDTRYF. The CDR3 region has the DNA TGCGCTAGCTGCCCGGAACAGGGGGCCCGCACAGATACGCGGTATTTT. The chain carries TRBV5-1 and TRBJ2-3; 9 nucleotides match TRBD1. Per the germline V gene, CDR1 is SGHRS and CDR2 is YFSETQ. The CDR3 totals 16 residues.

The chain combines TRBV2 with TRBJ1-2; maybe TRBD1 (6 bases). The V gene's germline CDR1 is SNHLY and CDR2 FYNNEI. The CDR3 is made up of 12 amino acids. With 6 bases removed from V and 8 bases from J, the gap between germline ends came to 13 bases. The CDR3 reads CASSGTLEGYTF. The CDR3 DNA follows: TGTGCCAGCAGCGGGACACTCGAGGGCTACACCTTC.

A note on this clonotype: The junction differs from germline at one of its ends, possibly a read error. The chain is built from TRBV6-5 and TRBJ1-5; the D gene is possibly TRBD1 (5 bases). This CDR3 spans 15 amino acids. The germline V gene has CDR1 MNHEY and CDR2 SVGAGI. The chain's CDR3 is CVSSYSRGGGQPQHF. The CDR3, as DNA: TGTGTCAGCAGTTACTCGCGGGGCGGCGGTCAGCCCCAGCATTTT.

Of note for this clonotype: One end of the junction varies from germline; a read error may be responsible. The J gene is TRBJ1-6, the V gene TRBV4-1; possibly TRBD1 for D (6 bases). Germline V gene data show CDR1 as MGHRA and CDR2 as YSYEKL. The CDR3 consists of 18 residues. The CDR3 sequence is CASSQDPGQSNYNPPLHF. CDR3 DNA: TGCGCCAGCAGCCAAGATCCAGGACAGTCAAATTATAATCCACCCCTCCACTTT.

This clonotype was seen a few times. The V call is TRBV20-1, the J call TRBJ2-7, with D perhaps matching TRBD1 or TRBD2 (5 bases each). Trimming left V 6 bases short and J 3 bases short, with 15 bases between. The V gene's germline CDR1 is DFQATT and CDR2 SNEGSKA (reference sequence). The CDR3 is made up of 13 amino acids. The CDR3 bases are TGCAGTGCACTTTCTGGGGCGGGCTACGAGCAGTACTTC. The encoded protein is CSALSGAGYEQYF.

Of note for this clonotype: A junction end diverges from the germline sequence, so it may reflect a read error. The chain joins TRBV29-1 to TRBJ2-7; D might be TRBD2 (5 bases). CDR3 length: 13 amino acids. The germline V gene has CDR1 SQVTM and CDR2 ANQGSEA. The CDR3: CGVEGYSVNEQYF. Written as DNA, the CDR3 is TGCGGCGTTGAGGGTTACTCGGTCAACGAGCAGTACTTC.

This clonotype was detected a few times. V gene TRBV20-1 combines with J gene TRBJ2-1; D gene ambiguous. The germline CDR1 and CDR2 sequences are DFQATT and SNEGSKA (reference sequence). V lost 3 bases, J lost 0 bases, and 15 bases lay in between. The CDR3 sequence is 16 residues long. The CDR3 coding sequence is TGCAGTGCTAGTATCCAGTCTTTAAGCTCCTACAATGAGCAGTTCTTC. Amino acid sequence: CSASIQSLSSYNEQFF.

Remarks on this clonotype: Lacking the conserved final phenylalanine or tryptophan, this CDR3 likely reflects a read error. The DNA is left out, because the CDR3 cannot be placed on it with certainty; the CDR3 is given as TCRdb lists it. The chain is built from TRBV18 and TRBJ2-5; the table's TRBD1 call for D was not verified on the DNA. The germline gives CDR1 KGHSH, CDR2 LQKENI. 13 amino acids form the CDR3, both terminal residues included. The CDR3: CASSPRQGETKYL.

This clonotype was seen at least ten times. The V gene is TRBV4-2, the J gene TRBJ2-3, with D perhaps TRBD2 (6 bases). The CDR3 contains 18 residues. The V end was cut by 0 bases, the J end by 3 bases, with 19 bases between. Looked up from germline, CDR1 is LGHNA and CDR2 is YNFKEQ. DNA for the CDR3: TGTGCCAGCAGCCAAGATGTGTCCGGGGCTAGCGCAACAGATACGCAGTATTTT. Encoded protein: CASSQDVSGASATDTQYF.

Remarks on this clonotype: It may be a read error: a sequence one base away is much more abundant. This chain links TRBV4-1 with TRBJ1-1; D call uncertain. The CDR3 is 15 residues long. The germline gives CDR1 MGHRA, CDR2 YSYEKL. DNA of the CDR3: TGCGCCAGCAGCCAAGATGGTAGAGTCGGGTCTGAAGGTTTCTTT. Amino acid sequence: CASSQDGRVGSEGFF.

This clonotype was seen many times. The DNA of the CDR3 is TGCAGCGTTGTAGGGGATCCCAATCAGCCCCAGCATTTT. Translation: CSVVGDPNQPQHF. The rearrangement joins TRBV29-1 to TRBJ1-5, with TRBD1 as a possible D gene (5 bases). This CDR3 is built from 13 residues. Trimming cost V 4 bases and J 3 bases, with 10 bases left between them. The V gene's germline CDR1 is SQVTM and CDR2 ANQGSEA.

V and J are TRBV29-1 and TRBJ2-1; TRBD2 is a possible D gene (5 bases). This CDR3 region has 11 residues. The germline CDR1 and CDR2 sequences are SQVTM and ANQGSEA. Trimming took off 8 bases at V and 12 bases at J, with 17 bases between the two ends. The CDR3 bases are TGCAGCATTTCTGGGCTAGCAAGGCAGTTCTTC. Protein sequence: CSISGLARQFF.

Remarks on this clonotype: At one boundary the junction diverges from the germline segment, which might be a read error. V is TRBV6-2 or TRBV6-3 and J is TRBJ2-2; a weak D match, TRBD2 (6 bases). CDR3 length: 13 amino acids. Germline lookup yields CDR1 MNHEY and CDR2 SVGEGT. The CDR3 DNA is TGTGCCAGCAGAAGGAGAAACACGGGGGAGCCGTTTTTT. It encodes CASRRRNTGEPFF.

The J gene is TRBJ2-1, the V gene TRBV29-1; 12 bases fit TRBD2. Looked up from germline, CDR1 is SQVTM and CDR2 is ANQGSEA. CDR3 length: 15 residues. V lost 6 bases to trimming and J lost 7 bases; unmatched junction nucleotides: 10. This chain's CDR3 is CSVEFLAGGLNEQFF. The CDR3 DNA reads as TGCAGCGTCGAATTCCTAGCGGGAGGGCTGAATGAGCAGTTCTTC.

This clonotype is classed as medium-sized. V gene TRBV11-2 combines with J gene TRBJ2-5; weak D call: TRBD2 (5 bases). Per germline, CDR1 SGHAT and CDR2 FQNNGV. With 0 bases removed from V and 4 bases from J, the gap between germline ends came to 9 bases. The CDR3 totals 14 residues. The CDR3 region is CASSLDGVGETQYF. The CDR3, as DNA: TGTGCCAGCAGCTTAGACGGGGTGGGAGAGACCCAGTACTTC.

This clonotype occurred a few times. The chain employs TRBV20-1 and TRBJ1-4; the match to TRBD1 covers 7 bases. Germline loops: CDR1 DFQATT, CDR2 SNEGSKA (reference sequence). Trimming cost V 6 bases and J 8 bases; bases outside gene matches: 12. The CDR3 is made up of 14 amino acids. Here the CDR3 reads CSAGDRDSHEKLFF. The CDR3 DNA sequence: TGCAGTGCAGGGGACCGGGACAGTCACGAAAAACTGTTTTTT.

CDR3 in amino acids: CASSYSGAGAYEQYF. The CDR3 bases are TGTGCCAGCAGTTATTCTGGGGCAGGGGCCTACGAGCAGTACTTC. This chain uses TRBV6-5 with TRBJ2-7, with a tentative D call TRBD1 (6 bases). Germline assignment: CDR1 MNHEY and CDR2 SVGAGI. This CDR3 is built from 15 residues. V dropped 3 bases and J dropped 2 bases, with 14 bases sitting between them.

This clonotype was counted at least ten times. DNA for the CDR3: TGTGCCAGCAGTCCGGAAGCGGGGGGCCGGGACATTCAGTACTTC. It translates to CASSPEAGGRDIQYF. The rearrangement joins TRBV7-9 to TRBJ2-4; 9 nucleotides align to TRBD2. This CDR3 comprises 15 residues. J gave up 8 bases and V 6 bases, and 11 bases lay outside the gene matches. The germline V gene encodes CDR1 SEHNR and CDR2 FQNEAQ (reference sequence).

The table lists this clonotype with many counts. The rearrangement joins TRBV13 to TRBJ2-1; possibly TRBD2 for D (6 bases). This CDR3 contains 18 residues. V lost 5 bases and J 0 bases, leaving 20 bases between the germline ends. Germline V gives CDR1 PRHDT, CDR2 FYEKMQ (reference sequence). The CDR3 loop reads CASSRPPTSLGSYNEQFF. DNA for the CDR3: TGTGCCAGCAGCCGCCCTCCAACTAGCCTCGGCTCCTACAATGAGCAGTTCTTC.

V gene TRBV6-5 combines with J gene TRBJ2-7; 7 bases agree with TRBD1. The germline CDR1 and CDR2 sequences are MNHEY and SVGAGI. V lost 4 bases, J lost 2 bases, and 8 bases stayed unmatched. This CDR3 spans 15 amino acids. The CDR3 bases are TGTGCCAGCAGTTCGGACAGGAACTCTCCCTACGAGCAGTACTTC. Its translation: CASSSDRNSPYEQYF.

Details on this clonotype: One junction end disagrees with the germline gene, perhaps due to a read error. This chain joins TRBV28 and TRBJ2-5; the D is unclear. The V gene's germline CDR1 is MDHEN and CDR2 SYDVKM. The CDR3 has 11 amino acids. The CDR3 coding sequence is TGTGCCATCAGTTCCTATAAGACCCAGTACTTC. Amino acids: CAISSYKTQYF.

As for this clonotype: The conserved final phenylalanine or tryptophan is absent from the CDR3, which likely points to a read error. V is TRBV11-1 and J is TRBJ1-1; the match to TRBD1 covers 7 bases. The CDR3 totals 13 residues. J was trimmed by 5 bases and V by 6 bases; bases with no gene match: 6. Germline V gives CDR1 SGHAT, CDR2 FQDESV (reference sequence). The CDR3 sequence: CASSLQGGTEAFL. CDR3 DNA: TGTGCCAGCAGTTTGCAGGGGGGGACTGAAGCTTTCCTT.